The 9 T cell receptor beta chains reported below all come from one sample, sequenced in a study of cytomegalovirus exposure and HLA in healthy donors. This PCR relied on a set of 60 Vbeta primers and 13 Jbeta primers. Repertoires were generated with immunoSEQ multiplex PCR, while TCRdb's copy carries only in-frame clones and drops some. The data contain some 160,000 clones, around 84% of them singletons. The specimen sequenced was PBMCs. These receptors were taken from a man between 18 and 35 years old in good health and CMV-seronegative.

This clone was seen more than once but under ten times. This rearrangement joins TRBV11-1 to TRBJ2-2; D perhaps matches TRBD2 (5 bases). CDR3 length equals 15 residues. Germline V lookup: CDR1 SGHAT, CDR2 FQDESV (reference sequence). The germline V and J ends were trimmed by 0 bases and 6 bases, with 11 bases remaining between them. The CDR3 coding sequence is TGTGCCAGCAGCTTAGCACCAGGAGGCGCCGGGGAGCTGTTTTTT. Its translation is CASSLAPGGAGELFF.

The chain uses TRBV6-5 and TRBJ2-3, with D possibly being TRBD2 (7 bases). CDR3 length equals 13 residues. Per the germline V gene, CDR1 is MNHEY and CDR2 is SVGAGI. V was shortened by 1 base and J by 9 bases, with 11 bases between the two germline ends. The CDR3 DNA reads as TGTGCCAGCAGTTACTGGGGGCGGGGGACGCAGTATTTT. Its protein is CASSYWGRGTQYF.

J is TRBJ1-2 and V is TRBV5-1; tentative D call: TRBD1 (5 bases). The length of the CDR3 is 13 residues. The V gene lost 0 bases and the J gene lost 4 bases, with 7 bases spanning the gap. Germline CDR1 reads SGHRS; CDR2 reads YFSETQ. The CDR3 loop is CASSLGGTYGYTF. The CDR3 DNA is TGCGCCAGCAGCTTGGGGGGCACCTATGGCTACACCTTC.

This chain connects TRBV19 to TRBJ2-3; D ambiguous. With 0 bases removed from V and 0 bases from J, the gap between germline ends came to 10 bases. This CDR3 has 16 residues. Germline V CDR1 and CDR2: LNHDA, SQIVND (reference sequence). In DNA, the CDR3 is TGTGCCAGTAGTATAGACGGTACCAGGAGCACAGATACGCAGTATTTT. Encoded protein: CASSIDGTRSTDTQYF. The whole variable domain, filled in from reference TRBV19 and TRBJ2-3, reads DGGITQSPKYLFRKEGQNVTLSCEQNLNHDAMYWYRQDPGQGLRLIYYSQIVNDFQKGDIAEGYSVSREKKESFPLTVTSAQKNPTAFYLCASSIDGTRSTDTQYFGPGTRLTVL.

The chain joins TRBV7-6 to TRBJ2-2, with 9 nucleotides matching TRBD1. The germline V gene encodes CDR1 SGHVS and CDR2 FNYEAQ. After removal of 3 bases from V and 5 bases from J, the junction contained 1 base not matched to a gene. The CDR3 sequence is 14 residues long. CDR3 in DNA: TGTGCCAGCAGCTTGGGGACAGGGACCGGGGAGCTGTTTTTT. Protein: CASSLGTGTGELFF. The full variable domain, with the rest looked up from reference TRBV7-6 and TRBJ2-2, is GAGVSQSPRYKVTKRGQDVALRCDPISGHVSLYWYRQALGQGPEFLTYFNYEAQQDKSGLPNDRFSAERPEGSISTLTIQRTEQRDSAMYRCASSLGTGTGELFFGEGSRLTVL.

CDR3 sequence: CARSLWTSGSYEQYF. The CDR3, as DNA: TGTGCCAGAAGCCTCTGGACTAGCGGCTCCTACGAGCAGTACTTC. The chain has TRBV5-3 and TRBJ2-7; 10 bases are shared with TRBD2. TRBV5-3 has ORF status, its function being uncertain. The trim removed 4 bases at V and 0 bases at J, leaving 4 bases unmatched. The CDR3 is 15 residues long.

This chain joins TRBV28 and TRBJ1-2; perhaps TRBD1 as D (5 bases). Germline V CDR1 and CDR2: MDHEN, SYDVKM. The CDR3 contains 16 residues. V was shortened by 5 bases and J by 5 bases, with 21 bases between the two germline ends. CDR3 sequence (DNA): TGTGCCAGCAGTCCGCAGGGATGGCCCGATCTTTATGGCTACACCTTC. It yields the protein CASSPQGWPDLYGYTF.

The chain combines TRBV23-1 with TRBJ2-7; 9 nucleotides line up with TRBD1. TRBV23-1 carries the ORF label, with uncertain function. This CDR3 is built from 15 residues. V dropped 6 bases and J dropped 7; count of bases not matched to a gene: 13. The CDR3 loop reads CASSTTGTGTGEQYF. In DNA, the CDR3 is TGCGCCAGCAGCACGACCGGGACAGGGACGGGTGAGCAGTACTTC.

The chain is built from TRBV5-1 and TRBJ1-6, with D perhaps matching TRBD1 (5 bases). The germline gives CDR1 SGHRS, CDR2 YFSETQ. With 4 bases removed from V and 5 bases from J, the gap between germline ends came to 16 bases. The CDR3 is 16 residues long. The CDR3 nucleotides read TGCGCCAGCAGCCCGGGGGGGACGTTTGATAATTCACCCCTCCACTTT. Translated: CASSPGGTFDNSPLHF.